This TCR beta chain was recovered during a study of STAT5B mutations in CD4+ large granular lymphocyte leukemia (dated by TCRdb to between 2021 and 2023). For context, the study as a whole: Among healthy controls, the CDR3 'QG' motif was associated with a particular HLA allele. The study compared the TCRbeta repertoires of patients with CD4+ T-cell large granular lymphocyte leukemia against the TCRbeta repertoires of healthy blood donors. Flow cytometry performed on FACSCanto II or FACSVerse showed that the purified fractions had more than 95% purity among lymphocytes. The full study reports these points: The data were not HLA-matched, and the relatively small sample size could explain the higher clonality seen in CD4+ compared with CD8+ T-LGLL. Each patient's main leukemic clonotypes were private, but about 27% of these clonotypes showed up at low frequency in the non-leukemic repertoires of other patients. Greater clonality appeared to be present in CD4-sorted patient repertoires than in healthy CD4+ repertoires, and the difference was retained after the putative leukemic clones were removed.

Turning to this clone: What this receptor recognizes is not known. Nothing much larger sits one base from this clone, and base qualities are not available.

The immunoSEQ assay at survey resolution was applied to genomic DNA for sequencing of TCRbeta rearrangements. The authors processed their data as follows. In the TCR sequencing data, the smallest productive clonotype frequency that could be detected was 2.59 x 10-5. Only productive TCRbeta rearrangements, defined as complete and in-frame sequences, were included in the analyses. The clonality of each sample was calculated as Simpson clonality in the immunoSEQ Analyzer version 3.0. Clones were grouped by frequency into very rare, small, medium, large (1-20%) or hyperexpanded (>20%) categories. OLGA 1.2.3 estimated generation probabilities, VDJtools produced V-gene circos plots, VDJdb was queried for specificities, and GLIPH identified CDR3 motifs. Held by TCRdb, this immuneACCESS table contains in-frame sequences only and omits some clones. Under half of the omission traces to an unresolved V gene where checked; the cause of the rest is unknown. V, J and clone size are taken as reported in that table, and D and trimming were inferred from the DNA itself. The sample table lists around 50,000 clones, approximately 84% of them with a count of one. More than 0.35% of the sample is held by the ten biggest clonotypes.

The healthy control group was made up of more than 35 blood donors, and the Finnish Red Cross blood service supplied their buffy coats. All TCR-sequenced material derived from peripheral blood: patient blood samples and healthy donor buffy coats. Peripheral blood mononuclear cells were isolated by Ficoll-Hypaque gradient centrifugation. For the healthy controls, CD4+ cells were obtained from buffy coats by magnetic purification. Genomic DNA was extracted using the Gentra Puregene Cell and Tissue kit, and a Qubit 2.0 fluorometer was used to quantify it. Material: CD4+ T cells from blood buffy coats. This receptor was obtained from a human donor in good health.

CDR3 region: CASSYQGTSGPYEQFF. The sequence in DNA is TGTGCCAGCAGTTACCAAGGGACTAGCGGCCCCTATGAGCAGTTCTTC. This receptor chain uses TRBV6-5 and TRBJ2-1, and 11 junction bases match TRBD2. As encoded in the germline V gene, CDR1 is MNHEY while CDR2 is SVGAGI. Reading from cysteine to phenylalanine, the CDR3 counts 16 amino acids. Here the CDR3 DNA is all that survives: 48 bases in frame from base 1. Trimming takes 2 bases off V and 8 bases off J; junction bases not matched to a gene: 8.